This T cell receptor beta chain came from a study of blood T cells in healthy people across ages. CDR1 and CDR2 (germline): LNHNV, YYDKDF (reference sequence). This CDR3 comprises 12 residues. V shed 0 bases and J shed 12 bases, with 11 bases lying between them. This clonotype was seen once. This may come from a read error, since a much larger clone is one base off. With a J-beta primer mix and a sample-barcoded 5' primer, a second PCR ran roughly 6 to 11 cycles. Using its own MiXCR run on the 5' RACE reads, TCRdb lists one record per CDR3 protein. This table has some 1.1 million distinct CDR3 sequences, roughly two fifths appearing once.

Specimen: blood. The origin of this receptor is a young man in good health. This chain joins TRBV15 and TRBJ1-1; D remains ambiguous. The CDR3 spells CATSRDVAESFF. The CDR3 DNA sequence: TGTGCCACCAGCAGAGATGTGGCGGAATCTTTCTTT.